The TCR beta chain described here comes from a study of patients and donors after allogeneic stem cell transplantation. CDR3 length equals 17 residues. Looked up from germline, CDR1 is MDHEN and CDR2 is SYDVKM. V dropped 0 bases and J dropped 1 base, with 13 bases sitting between them. MiXCR, applied by TCRdb to the RT-PCR reads, yields one record per CDR3 protein. The top ten hold approximately 10% of the sample, which has 200,000 to 250,000 distinct CDR3 sequences, 14% seen once. The chain uses TRBV28 and TRBJ1-5; the D gene is possibly TRBD1 (5 bases). The receptor's source is a human donor who was either an allogeneic HSCT recipient or a stem cell or donor lymphocyte infusion donor (not recorded which). It is not recorded whose cells these are; they may come from a transplant donor. The sequenced sample was blood, either unsorted or a sorted T cell fraction (not recorded which). Here the CDR3 reads CASSLWAQGGSNQPQHF. The CDR3 DNA follows: TGTGCCAGCAGTTTATGGGCCCAGGGAGGGAGCAATCAGCCCCAGCATTTT.